One T cell receptor beta chain is described in this entry. Generated by immunoSEQ multiplex PCR, the TCRdb table keeps only in-frame clones and is missing some. The sample consists of 260,000 or so clones, just under 90% of them appearing once. The approximately 120-subject validation cohort, separate from the 666-subject first cohort, included the donors. This entry is derived from a study of cytomegalovirus exposure and HLA in healthy donors. This sequence originates from a man aged 18 to 29 in good health and CMV-seronegative. Sample: PBMCs.

The CDR3 loop reads CASSIVVGQGHGELFF. In DNA form, the CDR3 reads TGTGCCAGTAGTATAGTGGTGGGGCAGGGGCACGGGGAGCTGTTTTTT. V and J are TRBV19 and TRBJ2-2; D is perhaps TRBD1 (6 bases). Trimming took off 1 base at V and 7 bases at J, with 16 bases between the two ends. CDR1 is LNHDA, CDR2 SQIVND, per germline (reference sequence). The CDR3 totals 16 residues.